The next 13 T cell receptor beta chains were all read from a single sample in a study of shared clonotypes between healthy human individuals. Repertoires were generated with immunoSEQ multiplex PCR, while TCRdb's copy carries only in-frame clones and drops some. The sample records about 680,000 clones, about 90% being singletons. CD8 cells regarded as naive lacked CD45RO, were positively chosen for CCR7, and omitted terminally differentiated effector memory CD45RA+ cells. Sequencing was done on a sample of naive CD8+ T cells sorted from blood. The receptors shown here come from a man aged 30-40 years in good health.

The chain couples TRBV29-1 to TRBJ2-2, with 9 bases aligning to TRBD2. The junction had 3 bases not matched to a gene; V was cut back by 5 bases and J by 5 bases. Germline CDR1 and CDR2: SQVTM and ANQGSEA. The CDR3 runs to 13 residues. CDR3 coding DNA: TGCAGCGTTTGGACTAGCGTTACCGGGGAGCTGTTTTTT. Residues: CSVWTSVTGELFF.

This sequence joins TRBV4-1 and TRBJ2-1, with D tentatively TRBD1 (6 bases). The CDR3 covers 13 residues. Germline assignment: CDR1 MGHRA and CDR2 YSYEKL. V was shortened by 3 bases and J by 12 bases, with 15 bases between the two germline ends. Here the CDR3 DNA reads TGCGCCAGCAGCCATGAGGGAGAACAGGGGCAGTTCTTC. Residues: CASSHEGEQGQFF.

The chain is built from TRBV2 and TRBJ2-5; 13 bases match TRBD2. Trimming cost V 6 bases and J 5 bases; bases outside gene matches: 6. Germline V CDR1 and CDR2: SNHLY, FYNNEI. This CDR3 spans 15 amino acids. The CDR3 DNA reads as TGTGCCAGCAGAGGACTAGCGGGAGAGTCGGAGACCCAGTACTTC. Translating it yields CASRGLAGESETQYF.

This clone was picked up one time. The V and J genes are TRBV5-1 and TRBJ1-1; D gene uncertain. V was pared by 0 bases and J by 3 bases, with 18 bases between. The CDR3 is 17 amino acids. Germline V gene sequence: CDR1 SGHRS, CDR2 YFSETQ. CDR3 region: CASSLESAGSHHTEAFF. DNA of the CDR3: TGCGCCAGCAGCTTGGAGTCAGCAGGATCCCACCACACTGAAGCTTTCTTT.

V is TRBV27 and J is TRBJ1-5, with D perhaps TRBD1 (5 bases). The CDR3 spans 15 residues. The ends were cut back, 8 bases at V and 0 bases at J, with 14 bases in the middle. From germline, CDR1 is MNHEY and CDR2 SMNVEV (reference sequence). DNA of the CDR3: TGTGCCAGCGCTCAGGGACCCGCTAGCAATCAGCCCCAGCATTTT. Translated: CASAQGPASNQPQHF.

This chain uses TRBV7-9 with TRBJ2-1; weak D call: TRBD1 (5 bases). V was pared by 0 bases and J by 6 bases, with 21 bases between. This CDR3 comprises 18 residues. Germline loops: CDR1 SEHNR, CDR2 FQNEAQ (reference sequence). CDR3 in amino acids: CASSLAVSGYRLTNEQFF. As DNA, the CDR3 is TGTGCCAGCAGCTTAGCTGTAAGTGGGTACAGGCTAACCAATGAGCAGTTCTTC.

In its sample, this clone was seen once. The CDR3 DNA reads TGCGCCAGCAGCCCGGACCGCACAGATACGCAGTATTTT. Its translation is CASSPDRTDTQYF. This sequence joins TRBV4-1 and TRBJ2-3; D gene unclear. Germline CDR1 and CDR2: MGHRA and YSYEKL. This CDR3 region has 13 residues. Trimming took off 4 bases at V and 1 base at J, with 6 bases between the two ends.

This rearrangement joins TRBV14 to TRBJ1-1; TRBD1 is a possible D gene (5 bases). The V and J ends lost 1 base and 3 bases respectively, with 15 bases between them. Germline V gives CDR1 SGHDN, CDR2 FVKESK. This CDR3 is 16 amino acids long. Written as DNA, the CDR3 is TGTGCCAGCAGCCAAGCCAGTCTGTGGGGGGACACTGAAGCTTTCTTT. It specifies CASSQASLWGDTEAFF.

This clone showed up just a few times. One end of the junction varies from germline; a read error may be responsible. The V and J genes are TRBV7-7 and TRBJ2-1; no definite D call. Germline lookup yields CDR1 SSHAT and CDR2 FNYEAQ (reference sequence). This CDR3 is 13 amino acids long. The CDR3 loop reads CASSSTYYNEQFF. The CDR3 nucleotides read TGTGCTAGCAGCTCAACGTATTACAATGAGCAGTTCTTC.

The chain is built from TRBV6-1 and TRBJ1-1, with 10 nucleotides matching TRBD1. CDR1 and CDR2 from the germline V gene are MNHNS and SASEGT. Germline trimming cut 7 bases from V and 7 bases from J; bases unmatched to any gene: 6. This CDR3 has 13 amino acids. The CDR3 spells CASKDRGDDEAFF. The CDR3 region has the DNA TGTGCCAGCAAGGACAGGGGGGATGATGAAGCTTTCTTT.

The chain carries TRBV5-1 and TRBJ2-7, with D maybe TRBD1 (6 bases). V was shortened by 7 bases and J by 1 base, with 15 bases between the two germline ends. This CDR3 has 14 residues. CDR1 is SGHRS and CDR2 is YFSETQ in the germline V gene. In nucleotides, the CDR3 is TGCGCCAGCTGGGACCAGGGGACGTCCTACGAGCAGTACTTC. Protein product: CASWDQGTSYEQYF. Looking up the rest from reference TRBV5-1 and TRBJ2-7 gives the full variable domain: KAGVTQTPRYLIKTRGQQVTLSCSPISGHRSVSWYQQTPGQGLQFLFEYFSETQRNKGNFPGRFSGRQFSNSRSEMNVSTLELGDSALYLCASWDQGTSYEQYFGPGTRLTVT.

The CDR3 coding sequence is TGTGCCAGCAGCCTAACAACCGCGAGAGGGGAGACCCAGTACTTC. Protein: CASSLTTARGETQYF. V gene TRBV28 combines with J gene TRBJ2-5; D possibly corresponds to TRBD2 (5 bases). The CDR3 extends over 15 amino acids. The V gene lost 6 bases and the J gene lost 5 bases, with 19 bases spanning the gap. Germline-derived CDR1 and CDR2 are MDHEN and SYDVKM. The full variable domain, with the rest looked up from reference TRBV28 and TRBJ2-5, is DVKVTQSSRYLVKRTGEKVFLECVQDMDHENMFWYRQDPGLGLRLIYFSYDVKMKEKGDIPEGYSVSREKKERFSLILESASTNQTSMYLCASSLTTARGETQYFGPGTRLLVL.

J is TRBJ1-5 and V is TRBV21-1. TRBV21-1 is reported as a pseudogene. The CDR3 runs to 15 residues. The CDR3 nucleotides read TGTGCCAGCAGGCCGCTACATTGGCATCATCAGCCCCAGCATTTT. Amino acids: CASRPLHWHHQPQHF.